This entry lists 21 T cell receptor beta chains sequenced from one sample in a study of spatial heterogeneity in lung cancer. No antigen has been assigned to these receptors. TCRdb passed the 5' RACE reads through MiXCR, listing each CDR3 protein once. The table includes some 96,000 distinct CDR3 sequences, 4.4% detected once. The time point is: sample taken at primary tumor resection. The study's findings and limits: Tumor mutation counts were tracked by expanded intratumoral alpha and beta TCR counts.

Sample: lung tumor tissue, taken at surgery. The origin of the receptors is a male donor with early-stage non-small cell lung cancer.

A few counts support this clonotype. The rearrangement links TRBV28 to TRBJ1-2; the match to TRBD1 covers 8 bases. The germline CDR1 and CDR2 sequences are MDHEN and SYDVKM. The CDR3 spans 15 residues. J lost 6 bases, V lost 1 base, and 7 bases had no gene match. CDR3 loop: CASSLFGQGLDGYTF. CDR3 bases: TGTGCCAGCAGTTTATTTGGACAGGGCTTGGATGGCTACACCTTC.

Only a few counts were recorded for this clonotype. The chain combines TRBV14 with TRBJ1-4; 8 bases align to TRBD1. This CDR3 contains 15 residues. V gave up 1 base and J gave up 7 bases; unmatched junction bases: 5. CDR1 is SGHDN, CDR2 FVKESK, per germline. The CDR3 reads CASSQGRQGSEKLFF. The CDR3 DNA reads TGTGCCAGCAGCCAAGGTCGACAGGGGAGTGAAAAACTGTTTTTT.

This clonotype has ten or more counts. The chain uses TRBV20-1 and TRBJ1-5; a possible D gene is TRBD1 (5 bases). CDR1 DFQATT and CDR2 SNEGSKA come from the germline V gene (reference sequence). The CDR3 loop spans 12 amino acids. The ends were cut back, 3 bases at V and 7 bases at J, with 10 bases in the middle. Here the CDR3 reads CSARLGDQPQHF. The CDR3 DNA sequence: TGCAGTGCTAGGTTGGGGGACCAGCCCCAGCATTTT.

This clonotype has just a few counts. The chain combines TRBV3-1 with TRBJ2-5; D tentatively fits TRBD1 or TRBD2 (5 bases each). The length of the CDR3 is 14 residues. Germline values: CDR1 LGHDT, CDR2 YNNKEL (reference sequence). V was pared by 3 bases and J by 5 bases, with 13 bases between. DNA for the CDR3: TGTGCCAGCAGCCAGCAGTCGGGGCGGGAGACCCAGTACTTC. Protein sequence: CASSQQSGRETQYF.

This clonotype was seen repeatedly, ten times or more. V gene TRBV29-1 combines with J gene TRBJ1-1, with TRBD1 matching over 7 bases. V lost 4 bases to trimming and J lost 2 bases; unmatched junction nucleotides: 4. The germline V gene has CDR1 SQVTM and CDR2 ANQGSEA. The CDR3 has 13 amino acids. The CDR3 reads CSVVNRGNTEAFF. CDR3 coding DNA: TGCAGCGTTGTCAACAGGGGTAACACTGAAGCTTTCTTT. The variable domain in full, with the rest retrieved from reference TRBV29-1 and TRBJ1-1, is SAVISQKPSRDICQRGTSLTIQCQVDSQVTMMFWYRQQPGQSLTLIATANQGSEATYESGFVIDKFPISRPNLTFSTLTVSNMSPEDSSIYLCSVVNRGNTEAFFGQGTRLTVV.

Ten or more counts support this clonotype. The rearrangement uses TRBV14 and TRBJ2-3; the D gene is possibly TRBD2 (5 bases). V was cut by 4 bases and J by 0 bases, with 14 bases left in between. Germline CDR1 and CDR2: SGHDN and FVKESK. The CDR3 totals 16 residues. CDR3: CASSPWGKRSTDTQYF. The CDR3 region has the DNA TGTGCCAGCAGCCCCTGGGGAAAGCGGAGCACAGATACGCAGTATTTT.

This clonotype has at least ten counts. This rearrangement joins TRBV2 to TRBJ1-6; D uncertain. Germline-derived CDR1 and CDR2 are SNHLY and FYNNEI. V lost 7 bases and J 0 bases, leaving 10 bases between the germline ends. The CDR3 contains 15 residues. CDR3 in DNA: TGTGCCAGCATCGAAGGCAGCTCCTATAATTCACCCCTCCACTTT. This sequence encodes CASIEGSSYNSPLHF.

This chain connects TRBV5-1 to TRBJ1-4; 7 bases align to TRBD1. CDR1 is SGHRS and CDR2 is YFSETQ in the germline V gene. The V segment lost 2 bases and the J segment 5 bases; nucleotides outside the gene matches: 6. The CDR3 has 15 residues. The CDR3 DNA reads TGCGCCAGCAGCTTCACCGGGACAGAAAATGAAAAACTGTTTTTT. Its translation: CASSFTGTENEKLFF.

This clonotype was seen repeatedly, ten times or more. The chain is built from TRBV5-1 and TRBJ2-3; D perhaps matches TRBD1 (6 bases). Germline-derived CDR1 and CDR2 are SGHRS and YFSETQ. V dropped 3 bases and J dropped 6 bases, with 14 bases sitting between them. The CDR3 loop spans 14 amino acids. DNA of the CDR3: TGCGCCAGCAGCTACCCAGGGGCGCCGGATACGCAGTATTTT. Its protein is CASSYPGAPDTQYF.

This clonotype occurred many times. This chain connects TRBV7-9 to TRBJ2-7; D gene unclear. Germline V gene lookup returns CDR1 SEHNR and CDR2 FQNEAQ (reference sequence). Trimming removed 1 base at V and 0 bases at J, with 16 bases between. This CDR3 is built from 17 residues. In nucleotides, the CDR3 is TGTGCCAGCAGCTTAGATCTAGGACGTATAAGCTCCTACGAGCAGTACTTC. Its translation is CASSLDLGRISSYEQYF.

The sample holds many counts of this clonotype. This chain connects TRBV28 to TRBJ2-6; D ambiguous. Germline V CDR1 and CDR2: MDHEN, SYDVKM. V lost 6 bases and J 1 base, leaving 1 base between the germline ends. CDR3 size: 12 residues. CDR3 residues: CASRSGANVLTF. The CDR3 nucleotides are TGTGCCAGCAGATCTGGGGCCAACGTCCTGACTTTC.

This clonotype was seen repeatedly, ten times or more. V usage is TRBV20-1 and J usage is TRBJ2-3; D could derive from TRBD1 or TRBD2 (5 bases each). Germline lookup yields CDR1 DFQATT and CDR2 SNEGSKA (reference sequence). Trimming stripped 0 bases from V and 3 bases from J, with 10 bases between. CDR3 length: 14 residues. DNA of the CDR3: TGCAGTGCTAGAGATCCTTGGGGGACAGATACGCAGTATTTT. Amino acid sequence: CSARDPWGTDTQYF.

This clonotype occurred many times. The chain's CDR3 is CSAREDPSGEQYF. The CDR3 DNA is TGCAGTGCTAGGGAGGACCCTAGCGGCGAGCAGTACTTC. V gene TRBV20-1 combines with J gene TRBJ2-7; TRBD2 aligns across 7 bases. The CDR3 extends over 13 amino acids. CDR1 and CDR2 (germline): DFQATT, SNEGSKA (reference sequence). V gave up 3 bases and J gave up 6 bases; unmatched junction bases: 8.

This clonotype was seen many times. This chain uses TRBV4-1 with TRBJ2-7; 7 nucleotides line up with TRBD2. J was trimmed by 1 base and V by 3 bases; bases with no gene match: 3. This CDR3 has 14 residues. The germline V gene has CDR1 MGHRA and CDR2 YSYEKL. The CDR3 DNA sequence: TGCGCCAGCAGCCAGGGGGAGGGTTCCTACGAGCAGTACTTC. It yields the protein CASSQGEGSYEQYF.

This clonotype appeared a few times. Being one base from a much bigger clone, this may be a read error. The CDR3 DNA is TGTTCCAGCTGGTCGGGACTAGAGGTATCCAATGAGCAGTTCTTC. Translation gives CSSWSGLEVSNEQFF. The V call is TRBV6-5, the J call TRBJ2-1, with TRBD2 identical over 8 bases. The CDR3 runs 15 residues. Germline CDR1 and CDR2: MNHEY and SVGAGI.

This clonotype came up a few times. This chain joins TRBV5-1 and TRBJ2-5, with D maybe TRBD2 (5 bases). This CDR3 is built from 13 residues. Trimming removed 5 bases from V and 0 bases from J, with 8 bases in between. The germline V gene encodes CDR1 SGHRS and CDR2 YFSETQ. CDR3 coding DNA: TGCGCCAGCAGAACTAGTTACCAAGAGACCCAGTACTTC. Its protein is CASRTSYQETQYF.

There are many counts of this clonotype. The chain recombines TRBV12-3 or TRBV12-4 with TRBJ1-2; TRBD1 matches at 9 bases. The ends lost 10 bases at V and 7 bases at J; junction bases unmatched: 10. This CDR3 has 13 residues. CDR3 protein: CAIAGQGVGGYTF. The CDR3 coding sequence is TGTGCCATCGCGGGACAGGGAGTTGGTGGCTACACCTTC.

This clonotype was seen repeatedly, ten times or more. The chain couples TRBV20-1 to TRBJ2-4; D is possibly TRBD1 (5 bases). There are 17 residues in the CDR3. Between the trimmed V and J ends, which lost 5 bases and 3 bases, there was a span of 23 bases. The germline gives CDR1 DFQATT, CDR2 SNEGSKA (reference sequence). The DNA of the CDR3 is TGCAGTGCTTCCCCGGTTTGGGGCGCAGGTTTCAAAAACATTCAGTACTTC. As protein: CSASPVWGAGFKNIQYF.

This clonotype was seen ten or more times. The chain carries TRBV5-1 and TRBJ2-1, with a weak D call TRBD2 (6 bases). The CDR3 contains 15 residues. The V gene lost 3 bases and the J gene lost 4 bases, with 14 bases spanning the gap. Germline V gene lookup returns CDR1 SGHRS and CDR2 YFSETQ. The CDR3 loop reads CASSSTGVYYNEQFF. CDR3 nucleotide sequence: TGCGCCAGCAGCTCAACGGGAGTGTATTACAATGAGCAGTTCTTC.

This clonotype was observed many times. The chain employs TRBV7-9 and TRBJ2-7; D remains unclear. The germline gives CDR1 SEHNR, CDR2 FQNEAQ (reference sequence). V was clipped by 1 base and J by 3 bases, with 7 bases between them. This CDR3 has 13 residues. CDR3 amino acids: CASSLGGNYEQYF. CDR3 nucleotide sequence: TGTGCCAGCAGCTTAGGAGGAAACTACGAGCAGTACTTC.

This clonotype has at least ten counts. This chain joins TRBV12-3 or TRBV12-4 and TRBJ2-5; TRBD2 is a possible D gene (6 bases). This CDR3 has 14 residues. Trimming shortened V by 7 bases and J by 2 bases, and 14 bases separated the two germline ends. CDR3 DNA sequence: TGTGCCAGCACCACCACCCGGGGGCAAGAGACCCAGTACTTC. Translated: CASTTTRGQETQYF.